The clone carrying this T cell receptor beta chain was found once. This sample was taken from a study of CD8+ T cells in alopecia areata. Study-level information: Treated patients were given oral tofacitinib, which was dosed at 5 to 10 mg twice daily.

Looked up from germline, CDR1 is SQVTM and CDR2 is ANQGSEA. The CDR3 loop spans 13 amino acids. J lost 4 bases, V lost 2 bases, and 2 bases had no gene match. Sequencing relied on a cDNA template that was reverse transcribed from extracted RNA. Using immunoSEQ multiplex PCR, the repertoire was profiled, and TCRdb retains in-frame clones only, with some absent. This table has approximately 42,000 clones, roughly 65% appearing once. Treatment of the sample: oral pan-JAK inhibitor, 5-10 mg twice daily. The study team obtained lesional scalp punch biopsies and peripheral blood from alopecia areata patients.

The clonotype originates from a human donor with alopecia areata. The genes are TRBV29-1 and TRBJ2-1, with 7 bases aligning to TRBD1. The sample was CD8+ T cells sorted from blood, taken at week 4, from a patient treated with tofacitinib. The CDR3 coding sequence is TGCAGCGTTGAACTACAGGGGTACAATGAGCAGTTCTTC. It is translated as CSVELQGYNEQFF.